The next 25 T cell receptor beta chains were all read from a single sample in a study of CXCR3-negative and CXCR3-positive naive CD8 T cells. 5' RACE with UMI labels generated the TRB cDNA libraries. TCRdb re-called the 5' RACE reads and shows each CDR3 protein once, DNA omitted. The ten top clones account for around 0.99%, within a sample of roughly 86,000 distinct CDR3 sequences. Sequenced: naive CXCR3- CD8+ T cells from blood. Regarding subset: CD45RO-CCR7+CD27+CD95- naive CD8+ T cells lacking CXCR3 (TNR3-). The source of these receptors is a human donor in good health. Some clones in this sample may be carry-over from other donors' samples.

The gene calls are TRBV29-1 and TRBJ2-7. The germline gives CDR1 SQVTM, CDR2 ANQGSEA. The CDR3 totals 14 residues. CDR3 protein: CSVYSVGSSYEQYF.

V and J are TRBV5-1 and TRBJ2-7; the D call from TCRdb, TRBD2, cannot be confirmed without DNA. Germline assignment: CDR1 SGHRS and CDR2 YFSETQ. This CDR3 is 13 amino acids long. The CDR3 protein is CASSAGLASELYF.

The CDR3: CASSQDLGSVGDEQFF. The chain couples TRBV4-3 to TRBJ2-1; TCRdb indicates TRBD1, and absent DNA this call remains unverified. CDR1 is LGHNA and CDR2 is YSLEER in the germline V gene. The CDR3 sequence is 16 residues long.

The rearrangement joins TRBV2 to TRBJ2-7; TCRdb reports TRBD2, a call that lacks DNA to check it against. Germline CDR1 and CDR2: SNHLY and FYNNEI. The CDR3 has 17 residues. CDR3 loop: CASSEAVTGWSPYEQYF.

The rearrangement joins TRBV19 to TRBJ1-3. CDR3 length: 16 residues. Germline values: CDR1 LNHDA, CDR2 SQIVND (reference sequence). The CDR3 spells CASTLDGRLSGNTIYF. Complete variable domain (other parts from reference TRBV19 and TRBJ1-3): DGGITQSPKYLFRKEGQNVTLSCEQNLNHDAMYWYRQDPGQGLRLIYYSQIVNDFQKGDIAEGYSVSREKKESFPLTVTSAQKNPTAFYLCASTLDGRLSGNTIYFGEGSWLTVV.

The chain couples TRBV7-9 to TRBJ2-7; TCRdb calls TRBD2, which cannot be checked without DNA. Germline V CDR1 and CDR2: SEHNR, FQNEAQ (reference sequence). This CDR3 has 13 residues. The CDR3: CASTRLPSYEQYF.

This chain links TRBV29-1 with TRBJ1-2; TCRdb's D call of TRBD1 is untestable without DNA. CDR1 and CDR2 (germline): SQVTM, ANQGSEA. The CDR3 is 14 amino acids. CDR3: CSAAGQGNNYGYTF.

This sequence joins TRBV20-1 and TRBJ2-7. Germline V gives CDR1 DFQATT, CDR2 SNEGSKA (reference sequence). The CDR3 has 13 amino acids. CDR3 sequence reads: CSARPAASYEQYF.

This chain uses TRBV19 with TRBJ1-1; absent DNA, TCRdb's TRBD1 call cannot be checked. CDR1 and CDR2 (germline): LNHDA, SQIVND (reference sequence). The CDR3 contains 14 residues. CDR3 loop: CASSKSNDRVLGFF.

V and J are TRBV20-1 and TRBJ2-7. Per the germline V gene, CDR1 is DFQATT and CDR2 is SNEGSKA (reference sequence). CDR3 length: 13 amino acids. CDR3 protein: CSARGTTAYEQYF.

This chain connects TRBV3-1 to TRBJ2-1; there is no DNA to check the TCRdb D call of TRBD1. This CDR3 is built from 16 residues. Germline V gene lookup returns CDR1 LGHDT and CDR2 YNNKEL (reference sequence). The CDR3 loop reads CASSQTGSPSYNEQFF.

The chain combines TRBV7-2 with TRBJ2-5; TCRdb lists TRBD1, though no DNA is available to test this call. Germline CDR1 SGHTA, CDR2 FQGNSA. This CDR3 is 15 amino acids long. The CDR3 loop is CASSPGQGNQETQYF.

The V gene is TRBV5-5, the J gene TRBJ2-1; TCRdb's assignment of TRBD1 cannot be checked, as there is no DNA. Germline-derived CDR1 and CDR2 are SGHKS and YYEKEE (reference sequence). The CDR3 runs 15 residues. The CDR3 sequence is CASSHRGGGNNEQFF.

This CDR3 is CSVEVGTSYEQYF. This chain links TRBV29-1 with TRBJ2-7; TCRdb selects TRBD2, and the lack of DNA leaves this call unchecked. The CDR3 sequence is 13 residues long. The V gene's germline CDR1 is SQVTM and CDR2 ANQGSEA.

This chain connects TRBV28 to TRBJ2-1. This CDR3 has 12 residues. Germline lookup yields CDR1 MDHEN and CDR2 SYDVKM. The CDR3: CASSSLANEQFF.

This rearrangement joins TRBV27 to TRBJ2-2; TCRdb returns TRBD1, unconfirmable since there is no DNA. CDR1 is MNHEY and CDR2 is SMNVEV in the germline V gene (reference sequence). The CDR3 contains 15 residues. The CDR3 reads CASALDRGLTGELFF.

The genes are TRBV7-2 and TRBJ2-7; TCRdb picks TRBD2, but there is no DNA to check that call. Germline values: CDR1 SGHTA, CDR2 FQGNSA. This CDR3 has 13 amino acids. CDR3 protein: CASSFGPAYEQYF. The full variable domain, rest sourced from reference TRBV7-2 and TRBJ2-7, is GAGVSQSPSNKVTEKGKDVELRCDPISGHTALYWYRQSLGQGLEFLIYFQGNSAPDKSGLPSDRFSAERTGGSVSTLTIQRTQQEDSAVYLCASSFGPAYEQYFGPGTRLTVT.

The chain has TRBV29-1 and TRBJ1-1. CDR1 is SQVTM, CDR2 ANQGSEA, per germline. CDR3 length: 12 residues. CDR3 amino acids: CSVESINTEAFF.

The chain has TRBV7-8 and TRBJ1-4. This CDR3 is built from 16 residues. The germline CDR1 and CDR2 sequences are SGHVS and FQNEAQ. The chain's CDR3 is CASSLEPGSTNEKLFF.

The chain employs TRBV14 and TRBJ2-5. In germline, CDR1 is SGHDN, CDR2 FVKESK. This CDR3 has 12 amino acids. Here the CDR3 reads CASSQATETQYF.

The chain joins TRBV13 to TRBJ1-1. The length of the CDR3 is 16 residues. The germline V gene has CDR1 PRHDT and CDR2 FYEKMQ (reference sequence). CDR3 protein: CASSPASSGFNTEAFF.

The CDR3 loop is CASSLHSTDTQYF. The chain links TRBV5-6 to TRBJ2-3. The CDR3 length is 13 residues. Germline V gene sequence: CDR1 SGHDT, CDR2 YYEEEE.

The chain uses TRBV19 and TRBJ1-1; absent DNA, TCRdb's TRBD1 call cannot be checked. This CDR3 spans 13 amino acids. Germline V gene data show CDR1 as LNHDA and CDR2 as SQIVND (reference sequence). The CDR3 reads CASSTQGQGVAFF.

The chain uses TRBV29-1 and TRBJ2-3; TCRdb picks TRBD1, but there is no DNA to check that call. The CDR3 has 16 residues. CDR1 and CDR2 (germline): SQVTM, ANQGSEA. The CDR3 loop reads CSVEGSGASIADTQYF.

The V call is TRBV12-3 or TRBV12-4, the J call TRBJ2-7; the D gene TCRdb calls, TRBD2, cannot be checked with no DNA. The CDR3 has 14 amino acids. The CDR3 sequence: CACSSGLLGYEQYF.